This T cell receptor beta chain was sequenced during a study of OX40 agonist ivuxolimab in advanced cancers. Study in general: Partial responses occurred in Three dose-escalation patients, one with hepatocellular carcinoma and two with cutaneous melanoma.

Some clones are missing from TCRdb's copy, which holds only in-frame ones; the method was immunoSEQ multiplex PCR. The sample carries 45,000 to 60,000 clones, approximately 90% recorded once. Patients with a history of autoimmune disease or on systemic immunosuppression were excluded. This CDR3 comprises 13 residues. Per the germline V gene, CDR1 is MNHEY and CDR2 is SVGAGI. V lost 2 bases and J 9 bases, leaving 8 bases between the germline ends. This sequence originates from an adult with an advanced solid tumor such as melanoma, head and neck, liver or kidney cancer. The sample in question was CD4+ or CD8+ T cells sorted from blood, obtained in a trial of the OX40 agonist ivuxolimab. This chain connects TRBV6-5 to TRBJ1-6, with unresolved D. CDR3 region: CASSYTTGSPLHF. The CDR3 nucleotides read TGTGCCAGCAGTTACACGACGGGTTCACCCCTCCACTTT.